One sample yielded the 24 T cell receptor gamma chains listed below, sequenced in a study of gamma-delta chains in newborns, infants, children. TCRdb fed the reads to CATT. This table holds approximately 870 gamma-chain clones, less than 2.5% found once. The sample consisted of blood. The receptor source for this set is a child who was a newborn, infant or young child, either healthy, febrile or measles-vaccinated (not recorded which).

By share, this clone ranks as medium-sized (0.01 to 0.1%). A read error is the likely source, as a far larger clone sits one nucleotide away. Other DNA sequences from this sample encode an identical CDR3 as well. J is TRGJP and V is TRGV9. CDR1 and CDR2 (germline): GITISATS, ISYDGTV (reference sequence). The CDR3 is 16 amino acids. The CDR3 loop reads CALWEVQELGKKIKVF. CDR3 bases: TGCGCCTTGTGGGAGGTGCAAGAGTTGGGCAAAAAAATCAAGGTATTT.

The rearrangement joins TRGV8 to TRGJ1 or TRGJ2. V shed 4 bases, J shed 10 bases, and the junction held 4 bases outside the gene matches. The V gene's germline CDR1 is VENAVY and CDR2 YDSYNSRV. The CDR3 covers 10 residues. CDR3 bases: TGTGCCACCTGGGAGTGGAAGAAACTCTTT. Translation: CATWEWKKLF.

Turning to this clone: A far larger clone lies a single base away; this is likely a read error. The chain joins TRGV4 to TRGJ1 or TRGJ2. The CDR3 runs to 12 residues. Per the germline V gene, CDR1 is EGSTGY and CDR2 is YDSYTSSV. With 0 bases clipped from V and 12 bases from J, the junction kept 8 bases outside the gene matches. In DNA, the CDR3 is TGTGCCACCTGGGATGGGCCGTGGAGGAAACTCTTT. Protein: CATWDGPWRKLF.

With regard to this clone: A far larger clone is only one base removed, so a read error is likely. This rearrangement joins TRGV8 to TRGJP1. Per the germline V gene, CDR1 is VENAVY and CDR2 is YDSYNSRV. There are 12 residues in the CDR3. The CDR3 protein is CTTWDLGWFKIF. The CDR3, as DNA: TGTACCACCTGGGACCTCGGTTGGTTCAAGATATTT.

This clone was counted a few times. The TCRdb record carries a much larger clone's protein, which differs from this DNA's translation at residue 9; a read error is the likely cause, and the protein listed here is the DNA translation. As DNA, the CDR3 is TGTGCCTTGTGGGAGGATCAAGAGTCGGGCAAAAAAATCAAGGTATTT. It translates to CALWEDQESGKKIKVF. This chain links TRGV9 with TRGJP. The CDR3 contains 16 residues. Germline CDR1 and CDR2: GITISATS and ISYDGTV (reference sequence).

This clone has a handful of counts. A much larger clone lies a single base off, so this may be a read error. The same CDR3 can be traced to other DNA sequences in this sample. The genes are TRGV3 and TRGJ1 or TRGJ2. Germline CDR1 VTNTFY, CDR2 YDVSTARD (reference sequence). CDR3 length: 17 amino acids. CDR3 coding DNA: TGTGCCACCTGGGATGCTTTACCGAGCCCGAATTATTATAAGAAACTCTTC. It yields the protein CATWDALPSPNYYKKLF.

This clone was seen a few times. With only one base between it and a far larger clone, this is likely a read error. The sample holds other DNA sequences that translate to the same CDR3. The chain is built from TRGV3 and TRGJ1 or TRGJ2. Looked up from germline, CDR1 is VTNTFY and CDR2 is YDVSTARD (reference sequence). The CDR3 totals 17 residues. CDR3 residues: CATWDALPSPNYYKKLF. CDR3 coding DNA: TGCGCCACCTGGGATGCTTTACCGAGCCCGAATTATTATAAGAAACTCTTT.

A remark on this clone: A far more abundant clone sits one base away, making this likely a read error. The chain carries TRGV9 and TRGJP. CDR1 is GITISATS, CDR2 ISYDGTV, per germline (reference sequence). The CDR3 spans 16 residues. This CDR3 reads CALCEVQELGKKIKVF. For the CDR3, the DNA is TGTGCCTTGTGTGAGGTGCAAGAGTTGGGCAAAAAAATCAAGGTATTT.

Of note for this clone: A far larger clone is a single base away, which makes a read error likely. This sample includes further DNA sequences coding for the same CDR3. The rearrangement joins TRGV4 to TRGJ1 or TRGJ2. Germline V CDR1 and CDR2: EGSTGY, YDSYTSSV. CDR3 size: 17 residues. J lost 3 bases, V lost 0 bases, and 14 bases had no gene match. The CDR3 sequence is CATWDGPLWRAYYKKLF. The CDR3 DNA reads TGTGCCACCTGGGATGGGCCGCTGTGGAGGGCTTATTATAAGAAACTCTTT.

In its sample, this clone is large. This CDR3 is also generated by other DNA sequences in the sample. The chain joins TRGV8 to TRGJP1. This CDR3 has 14 residues. Looked up from germline, CDR1 is VENAVY and CDR2 is YDSYNSRV. V was clipped by 6 bases and J by 0 bases; unmatched bases: 4. The CDR3: CATWYYTTGWFKIF. DNA for the CDR3: TGTGCCACCTGGTACTATACCACTGGTTGGTTCAAGATATTT.

This clone came up a few times. A far larger clone lies a single base away; this is likely a read error. Other DNA variants within this sample encode the same CDR3. The genes are TRGV4 and TRGJ1 or TRGJ2. In germline, CDR1 is EGSTGY, CDR2 YDSYTSSV. This CDR3 region has 10 residues. CDR3 sequence: CATWYYKKLF. The CDR3 DNA reads TGTGCCACCTGGTATTATAAGAAACTCTTC.

This clone rates as medium-sized (0.01 to 0.1%). Germline and junction disagree at one end, which may indicate a read error. The V and J genes are TRGV4 and TRGJP1. There are 16 residues in the CDR3. Germline loops: CDR1 EGSTGY, CDR2 YDSYTSSV. CDR3 protein: CATWDGRYTTGWLKIF. CDR3 coding DNA: TGTGCCACCTGGGATGGGCGATATACCACTGGTTGGCTCAAGATATTT.

This clone was observed a few times. TCRdb pairs this DNA with a much larger clone's protein that differs at residue 4, likely a read error; the protein shown was translated from the DNA. The chain combines TRGV2 with TRGJP2. Trimming took 7 bases from V and 1 from J; bases not matched to a gene: 6. CDR1 and CDR2 (germline): EGSNGY, YDSYNSKV. The CDR3 contains 14 residues. The CDR3 sequence is CATCTPSSDWIKTF. The CDR3 region has the DNA TGTGCCACCTGTACTCCTAGTAGTGATTGGATCAAGACGTTT.

This clone has more than one count but fewer than ten. This chain links TRGV5 with TRGJ1 or TRGJ2. This CDR3 is 13 amino acids long. Germline loops: CDR1 VINAFY, CDR2 YDVSNSKD. Unmatched junction bases numbered 2, after V lost 3 bases and J lost 0 bases. The CDR3 protein is CATWDVNYYKKLF. Written as DNA, the CDR3 is TGTGCCACCTGGGACGTGAATTATTATAAGAAACTCTTT.

This clone appeared a few times. The protein recorded in TCRdb matches a much larger clone and deviates from this DNA's translation at residue 9, suggesting a read error; the protein here is obtained by translating the DNA. The V and J genes are TRGV4 and TRGJ1 or TRGJ2. The CDR3 consists of 13 residues. Germline CDR1 EGSTGY, CDR2 YDSYTSSV. DNA for the CDR3: TGTGCCACCTGGGACCCAGTTTATCATAAGAAACTCTTT. This sequence encodes CATWDPVYHKKLF.

This clone was seen a few times. This DNA's translation differs at residue 5 from TCRdb's protein, which comes from a much larger clone; a read error is likely, and the protein shown is translated from the DNA. The chain couples TRGV3 to TRGJ1 or TRGJ2. Per the germline V gene, CDR1 is VTNTFY and CDR2 is YDVSTARD (reference sequence). The CDR3 sequence is 13 residues long. The DNA of the CDR3 is TGTGCCACCTGGGGCAGGCAGGGTTATAAGAAACTCTTT. It translates to CATWGRQGYKKLF.

Remarks on this clone: One junction end disagrees with the germline gene, perhaps due to a read error. Other DNA sequences in this specimen translate into the identical CDR3. The rearrangement links TRGV9 to TRGJ1 or TRGJ2. The CDR3 consists of 12 residues. Germline V gene lookup returns CDR1 GITISATS and CDR2 ISYDGTV (reference sequence). The CDR3 protein is CALWEGYYKKLF. The CDR3 DNA reads as TGCGCCTTGTGGGAGGGCTATTATAAGAAACTCTTT.

This clone was seen a handful of times. TCRdb's protein for this DNA is that of a much larger clone and differs from the translation at residue 4, likely a read error; the protein shown is the DNA translation. V gene TRGV9 combines with J gene TRGJP. Germline V lookup: CDR1 GITISATS, CDR2 ISYDGTV (reference sequence). Trimming removed 9 bases from V and 2 bases from J; junction bases left unmatched: 1. The CDR3 sequence is 14 residues long. CDR3 bases: TGTGCCTTGCGGCAAGAGTTGGGCAAAAAAATCAAGGTATTT. It encodes CALRQELGKKIKVF.

This clone was counted only a few times. Only one base separates this from a far larger clonotype, so it likely reflects a read error. This rearrangement joins TRGV2 to TRGJ1 or TRGJ2. Germline V lookup: CDR1 EGSNGY, CDR2 YDSYNSKV. The CDR3 sequence is 12 residues long. V lost 2 bases to trimming and J lost 4 bases; unmatched junction nucleotides: 2. CDR3 sequence: CATWDVYYKKLF. The CDR3 DNA follows: TGTGCCACCTGGGACGTGTATTATAAGAAACTCTTT.

This clone turned up a few times. TCRdb's protein for this DNA is that of a much larger clone and differs from the translation at residue 7, likely a read error; the protein shown is the DNA translation. The chain couples TRGV2 to TRGJP2. Germline CDR1 reads EGSNGY; CDR2 reads YDSYNSKV. This CDR3 region has 14 residues. The J segment lost 4 bases and the V segment lost 6 bases, leaving 8 bases of the junction unmatched. The CDR3 here is CATWTPNSDWIKTF. CDR3 nucleotide sequence: TGTGCCACCTGGACTCCTAATAGTGATTGGATCAAGACGTTT.

Concerning this clone: This sequence is one base from a far larger clone and is likely a read error. The V gene is TRGV3, the J gene TRGJ1 or TRGJ2. Germline V gives CDR1 VTNTFY, CDR2 YDVSTARD (reference sequence). The CDR3 loop spans 14 amino acids. After removal of 0 bases from V and 4 bases from J, the junction contained 6 bases not matched to a gene. The CDR3: CATWDRPRYYKKLF. CDR3 DNA: TGTGCCACCTGGGACAGGCCCCGGTATTATAAGAAACTCTTT.

In its sample, this clone was seen a few times. A far larger clone differs by one base, so this is likely a read error. V gene TRGV9 combines with J gene TRGJP. CDR1 GITISATS and CDR2 ISYDGTV come from the germline V gene (reference sequence). The CDR3 totals 17 residues. CDR3 in amino acids: CALWEGLQGLGKKIKVF. The CDR3 nucleotides read TGTGCCTTGTGGGAGGGCCTACAAGGGTTGGGCAAAAAAATCAAGGTATTT.

This clone came up a few times. This DNA's translation differs at residue 14 from TCRdb's protein, which comes from a much larger clone; a read error is likely, and the protein shown is translated from the DNA. The chain employs TRGV9 and TRGJP. Germline CDR1 is GITISATS and CDR2 is ISYDGTV (reference sequence). The CDR3 runs 16 residues. This CDR3 is CALWEDQELGKKIEVF. In DNA, the CDR3 is TGTGCCTTGTGGGAGGATCAAGAGTTGGGCAAAAAAATCGAGGTATTT.

This clone showed up just a few times. This may stem from a read error, because a much larger clone lies one nucleotide away. This sequence joins TRGV3 and TRGJ1 or TRGJ2. Germline V gives CDR1 VTNTFY, CDR2 YDVSTARD (reference sequence). This CDR3 contains 12 residues. As DNA, the CDR3 is TGTGCCGCCTGGGACAGGCATTATAAGAAACTCTTT. This sequence encodes CAAWDRHYKKLF.